This TCR beta chain was recovered during a study of blood T cell repertoires in COVID-19. Sequencing used immunoSEQ multiplex PCR; TCRdb keeps in-frame clones, though not all of them. The table includes fewer than 200,000 clones, around 87% detected once. The receptor was isolated from a man aged 35-49 years with active or convalescent COVID-19. Sequences were obtained from peripheral blood.

The DNA of the CDR3 is TGTGCCAGCAGTGACTCGAGACAGGGTGACACAGATACGCAGTATTTT. Amino acids: CASSDSRQGDTDTQYF. The chain employs TRBV6-4 and TRBJ2-3; 7 bases line up with TRBD1. This CDR3 comprises 16 residues. CDR1 MRHNA and CDR2 SNTAGT come from the germline V gene. The V and J ends lost 0 bases and 2 bases, in that order; junction bases with no gene match: 5.